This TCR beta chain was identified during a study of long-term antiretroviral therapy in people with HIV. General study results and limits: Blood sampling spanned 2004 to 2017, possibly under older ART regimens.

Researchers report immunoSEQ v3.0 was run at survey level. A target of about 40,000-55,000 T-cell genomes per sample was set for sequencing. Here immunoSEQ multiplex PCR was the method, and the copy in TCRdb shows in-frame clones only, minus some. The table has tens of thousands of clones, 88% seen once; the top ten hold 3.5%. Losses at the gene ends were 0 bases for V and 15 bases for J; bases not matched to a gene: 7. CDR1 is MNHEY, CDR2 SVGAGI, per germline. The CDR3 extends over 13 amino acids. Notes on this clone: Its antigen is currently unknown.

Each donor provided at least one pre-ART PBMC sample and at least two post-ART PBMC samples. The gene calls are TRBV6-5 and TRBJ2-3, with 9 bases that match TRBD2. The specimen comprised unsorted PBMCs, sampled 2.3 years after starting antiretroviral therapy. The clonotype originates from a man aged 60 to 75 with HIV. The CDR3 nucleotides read TGTGCCAGCAGTTACTCGTTGGTAGCGGGAGAATATTTT. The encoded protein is CASSYSLVAGEYF.